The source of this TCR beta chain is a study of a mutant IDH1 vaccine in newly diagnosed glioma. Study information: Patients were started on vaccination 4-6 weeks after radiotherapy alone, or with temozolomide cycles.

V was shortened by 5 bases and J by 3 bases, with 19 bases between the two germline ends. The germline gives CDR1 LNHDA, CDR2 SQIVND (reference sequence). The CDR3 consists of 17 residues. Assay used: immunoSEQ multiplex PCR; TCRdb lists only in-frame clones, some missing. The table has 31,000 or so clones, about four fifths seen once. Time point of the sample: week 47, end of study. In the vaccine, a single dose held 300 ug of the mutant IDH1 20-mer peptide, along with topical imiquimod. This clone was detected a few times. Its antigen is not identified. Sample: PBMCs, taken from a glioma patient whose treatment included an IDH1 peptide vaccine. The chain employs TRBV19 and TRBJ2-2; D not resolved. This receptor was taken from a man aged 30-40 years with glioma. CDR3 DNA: TGTGCCAGTAGTCTACCGCGTCGAGGTCAGGACACCGGGGAGCTGTTTTTT. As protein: CASSLPRRGQDTGELFF.